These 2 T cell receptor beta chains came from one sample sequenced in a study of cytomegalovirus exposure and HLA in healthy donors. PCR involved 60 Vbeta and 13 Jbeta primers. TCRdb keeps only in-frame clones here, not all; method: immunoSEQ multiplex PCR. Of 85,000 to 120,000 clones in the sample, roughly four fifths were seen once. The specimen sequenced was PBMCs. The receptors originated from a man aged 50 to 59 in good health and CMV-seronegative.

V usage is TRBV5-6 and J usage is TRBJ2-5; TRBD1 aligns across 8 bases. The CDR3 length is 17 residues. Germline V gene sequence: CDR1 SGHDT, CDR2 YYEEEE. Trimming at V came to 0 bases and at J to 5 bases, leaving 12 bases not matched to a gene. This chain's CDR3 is CASSLVTGDVQRETQYF. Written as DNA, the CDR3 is TGTGCCAGCAGCTTGGTGACAGGGGATGTACAGCGGGAGACCCAGTACTTC. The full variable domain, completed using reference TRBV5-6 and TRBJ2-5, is DAGVTQSPTHLIKTRGQQVTLRCSPKSGHDTVSWYQQALGQGPQFIFQYYEEEERQRGNFPDRFSGHQFPNYSSELNVNALLLGDSALYLCASSLVTGDVQRETQYFGPGTRLLVL.

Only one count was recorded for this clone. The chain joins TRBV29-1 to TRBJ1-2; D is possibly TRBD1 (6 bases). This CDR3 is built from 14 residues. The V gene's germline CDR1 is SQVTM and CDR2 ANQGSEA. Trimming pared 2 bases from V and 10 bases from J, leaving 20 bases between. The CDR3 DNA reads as TGCAGCGTTGAACCGGCAGGGGAGGGTGGTGTCTACACCTTC. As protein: CSVEPAGEGGVYTF.